This passage covers 12 T cell receptor beta chains from one sample sequenced in a study of radiotherapy plus CTLA-4 blockade in lung cancer. This table comes from immunoSEQ multiplex PCR, and its TCRdb copy is limited to in-frame clones, with some not included. Among around 82,000 clones listed, less than 85% were seen once. This sample comprised peripheral blood, obtained from a patient treated with radiotherapy plus ipilimumab. The receptors here all came from a human donor with non-small cell lung cancer who had stable disease on radiotherapy plus ipilimumab.

The chain couples TRBV7-8 to TRBJ1-4; weak D call: TRBD1 (5 bases). CDR1 and CDR2 from the germline V gene are SGHVS and FQNEAQ. CDR3 size: 12 residues. The V end lost 1 base, the J end lost 16 bases, and 13 bases lay between the germline ends. CDR3 loop: CASSLVGAEAFF. The CDR3 region has the DNA TGTGCCAGCAGCTTAGTTGGGGCCGAGGCGTTTTTT.

CDR3 coding DNA: TGTGCCAGCAGCTTGAGAGGGACAGGGGTGGTCGGCTACACCTTC. It is translated as CASSLRGTGVVGYTF. The chain is built from TRBV5-6 and TRBJ1-2; 10 bases fit TRBD1. The CDR3 length is 15 residues. Germline V gene data show CDR1 as SGHDT and CDR2 as YYEEEE. Losses at the gene ends were 1 base for V and 8 bases for J; bases not matched to a gene: 8.

This chain links TRBV27 with TRBJ2-3, with 7 bases aligning to TRBD2. The CDR3 contains 12 residues. CDR1 and CDR2 (germline): MNHEY, SMNVEV (reference sequence). With 6 bases clipped from V and 5 bases from J, the junction kept 2 bases outside the gene matches. The CDR3 DNA follows: TGTGCCAGCAGGGCTAGCGGAGATACGCAGTATTTT. Amino acids: CASRASGDTQYF.

This clone has more than one count but fewer than ten. The gene calls are TRBV14 and TRBJ2-1; 14 positions agree with TRBD2. V shed 4 bases and J 5 bases; nucleotides not matched to a gene: 4. The CDR3 spans 16 residues. The V gene's germline CDR1 is SGHDN and CDR2 FVKESK. The CDR3 region is CASSPTSGRVDNEQFF. The CDR3 DNA reads TGTGCCAGCAGCCCGACTAGCGGGAGGGTCGACAATGAGCAGTTCTTC.

The chain couples TRBV2 to TRBJ2-7; a possible D gene is TRBD1 (5 bases). V shed 2 bases and J shed 4 bases, with 12 bases lying between them. The CDR3 runs to 14 residues. Germline-derived CDR1 and CDR2 are SNHLY and FYNNEI. CDR3 nucleotides: TGTGCCAGCAGTGAACGTTGGGGCTGGTACGAGCAGTACTTC. Protein: CASSERWGWYEQYF.

V gene TRBV5-6 combines with J gene TRBJ2-7, with TRBD2 identical over 14 bases. The trim removed 4 bases at V and 5 bases at J, leaving 14 bases unmatched. Germline assignment: CDR1 SGHDT and CDR2 YYEEEE. The CDR3 spans 18 residues. CDR3 residues: CASSPPGTSGRIFHEQYF. The CDR3 bases are TGTGCCAGCAGCCCCCCCGGGACTAGCGGGAGAATTTTCCACGAGCAGTACTTC.

This clone was found once. This chain links TRBV9 with TRBJ1-5; tentatively, D is TRBD1 (5 bases). V lost 3 bases and J lost 5, with 15 bases in between. The CDR3 is 15 amino acids. Germline V lookup: CDR1 SGDLS, CDR2 YYNGEE. This CDR3 reads CASSASGTLHQPQHF. For the CDR3, the DNA is TGTGCCAGCAGCGCCTCCGGGACCCTTCATCAGCCCCAGCATTTT.

The chain recombines TRBV25-1 with TRBJ2-1; D possibly corresponds to TRBD1 (6 bases). The CDR3 covers 15 residues. The germline V gene has CDR1 MGHDK and CDR2 SYGVNS. V lost 2 bases and J lost 5, with 13 bases in between. The CDR3 nucleotides read TGTGCCAGCAGTGAAATTTGGGCAGGGGACAATGAGCAGTTCTTC. Its translation is CASSEIWAGDNEQFF.

V and J are TRBV5-4 and TRBJ2-1; a possible D gene is TRBD1 (5 bases). V lost 7 bases to trimming and J lost 0 bases, with 17 bases between them. The CDR3 has 16 residues. Germline assignment: CDR1 SGHNT and CDR2 YYREEE (reference sequence). CDR3 sequence: CASGPQRQSSYNEQFF. CDR3 coding DNA: TGTGCCAGCGGGCCCCAACGACAGAGCTCCTACAATGAGCAGTTCTTC.

The CDR3 DNA reads TGTGCCAGCAGCTTTGGGGGGGGAGAGACCCAGTACTTC. It translates to CASSFGGGETQYF. This chain links TRBV7-2 with TRBJ2-5, with 7 nucleotides matching TRBD2. V lost 3 bases to trimming and J lost 4 bases; unmatched junction nucleotides: 2. Germline CDR1 SGHTA, CDR2 FQGNSA. The CDR3 runs to 13 residues.

This clone was observed a single time. V and J are TRBV10-1 and TRBJ2-3; D gene uncertain. Trimming took off 4 bases at V and 6 bases at J, with 11 bases between the two ends. CDR1 is WNHNN, CDR2 SYGVQD, per germline (reference sequence). The CDR3 is 13 amino acids. The CDR3 DNA sequence: TGCGCCAGCAGTGGGAACAGTATCGATACGCAGTATTTT. Translated, it gives CASSGNSIDTQYF.

The chain has TRBV30 and TRBJ1-5; D might be TRBD1 (5 bases). V lost 4 bases and J lost 7, with 14 bases in between. In germline, CDR1 is GTSNPN, CDR2 SVGIG (reference sequence). CDR3 length: 13 residues. CDR3 loop: CAWNAERDQPQHF. In nucleotides, the CDR3 is TGTGCCTGGAACGCAGAAAGGGACCAGCCCCAGCATTTT.